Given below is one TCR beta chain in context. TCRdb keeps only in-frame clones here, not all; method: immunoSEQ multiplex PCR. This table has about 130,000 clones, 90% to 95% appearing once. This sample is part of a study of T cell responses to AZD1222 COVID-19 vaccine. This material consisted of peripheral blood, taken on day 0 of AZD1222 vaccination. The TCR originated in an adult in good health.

CDR3 sequence reads: CASRKAGEQYF. The CDR3 DNA reads TGTGCCAGCCGGAAAGCCGGTGAGCAGTACTTC. The V gene is TRBV3-1 (or the pseudogene TRBV3-2), the J gene TRBJ2-7; D is unclear. There are 11 residues in the CDR3. Looked up from germline, CDR1 is LGHDT and CDR2 is YNNKEL (reference sequence). V lost 8 bases and J 7 bases, leaving 12 bases between the germline ends.